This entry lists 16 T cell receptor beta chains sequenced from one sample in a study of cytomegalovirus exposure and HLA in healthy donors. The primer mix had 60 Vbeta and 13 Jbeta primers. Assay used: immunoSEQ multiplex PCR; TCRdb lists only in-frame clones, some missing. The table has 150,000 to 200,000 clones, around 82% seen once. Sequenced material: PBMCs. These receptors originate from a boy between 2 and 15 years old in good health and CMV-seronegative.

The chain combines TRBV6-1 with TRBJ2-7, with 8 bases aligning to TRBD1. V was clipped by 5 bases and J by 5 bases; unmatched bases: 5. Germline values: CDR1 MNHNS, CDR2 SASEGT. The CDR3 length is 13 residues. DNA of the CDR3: TGTGCCAGCAGTCGGACAGGGTGGGACGAGCAGTACTTC. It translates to CASSRTGWDEQYF.

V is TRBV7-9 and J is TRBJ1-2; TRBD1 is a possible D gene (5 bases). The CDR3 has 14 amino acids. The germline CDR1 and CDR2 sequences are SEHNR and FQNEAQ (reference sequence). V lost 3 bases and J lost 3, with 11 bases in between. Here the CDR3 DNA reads TGTGCCAGCAGCTTGGGGGAGGCCTACTATGGCTACACCTTC. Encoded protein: CASSLGEAYYGYTF.

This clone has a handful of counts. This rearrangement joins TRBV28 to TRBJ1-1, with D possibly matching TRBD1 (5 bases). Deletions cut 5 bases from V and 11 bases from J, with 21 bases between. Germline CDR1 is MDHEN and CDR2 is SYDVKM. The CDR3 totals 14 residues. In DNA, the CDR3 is TGTGCCAGCAGTCTCTCCTCCTGGGAGGGGAAGGCTTTCTTT. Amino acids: CASSLSSWEGKAFF.

CDR3 bases: TGTGCCAGCAGCCCCCAGACAGGGTTTACCACTGAAGCTTTCTTT. It is translated as CASSPQTGFTTEAFF. This sequence joins TRBV6-1 and TRBJ1-1; TRBD1 aligns across 7 bases. The CDR3 runs to 15 residues. Germline loops: CDR1 MNHNS, CDR2 SASEGT. V was clipped by 6 bases and J by 4 bases; unmatched bases: 11.

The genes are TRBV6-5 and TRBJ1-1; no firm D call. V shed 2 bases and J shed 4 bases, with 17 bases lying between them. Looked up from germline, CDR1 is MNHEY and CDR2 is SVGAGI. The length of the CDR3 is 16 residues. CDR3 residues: CASSYVADSLGTEAFF. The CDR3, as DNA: TGTGCCAGCAGTTACGTTGCTGACTCCCTGGGCACTGAAGCTTTCTTT.

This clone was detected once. The CDR3 here is CASSHRGPAETQYF. Here the CDR3 DNA reads TGTGCCAGCAGCCACAGGGGTCCGGCAGAGACCCAGTACTTC. The chain links TRBV28 to TRBJ2-5; 7 nucleotides line up with TRBD1. The CDR3 loop spans 14 amino acids. V was pared by 6 bases and J by 4 bases, with 8 bases of the junction left unmatched. The germline gives CDR1 MDHEN, CDR2 SYDVKM.

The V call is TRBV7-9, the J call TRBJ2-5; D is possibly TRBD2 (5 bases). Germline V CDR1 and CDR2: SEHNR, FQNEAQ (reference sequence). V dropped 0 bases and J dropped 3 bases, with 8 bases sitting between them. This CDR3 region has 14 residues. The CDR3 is CASSLARAEETQYF. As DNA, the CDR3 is TGTGCCAGCAGCTTAGCGCGGGCAGAAGAGACCCAGTACTTC.

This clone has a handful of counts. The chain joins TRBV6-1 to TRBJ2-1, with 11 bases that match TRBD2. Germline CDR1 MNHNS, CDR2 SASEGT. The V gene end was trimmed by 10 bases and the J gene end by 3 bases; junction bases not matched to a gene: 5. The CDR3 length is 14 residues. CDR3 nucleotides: TGTGCCATCACCGGGACTAGCGGCTACAATGAGCAGTTCTTC. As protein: CAITGTSGYNEQFF.

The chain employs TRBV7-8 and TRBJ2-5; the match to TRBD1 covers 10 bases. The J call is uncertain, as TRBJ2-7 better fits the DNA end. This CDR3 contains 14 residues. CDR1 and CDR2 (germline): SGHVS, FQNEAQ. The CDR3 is CASSRDRGSYEQYF. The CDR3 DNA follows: TGTGCCAGCAGTCGGGACAGGGGTTCCTACGAGCAGTACTTC.

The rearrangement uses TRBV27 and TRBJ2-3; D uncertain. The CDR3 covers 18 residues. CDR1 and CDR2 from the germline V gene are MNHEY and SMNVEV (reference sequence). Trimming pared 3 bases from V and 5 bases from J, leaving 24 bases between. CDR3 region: CASSFGSASLAFGDTQYF. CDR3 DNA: TGTGCCAGCAGTTTCGGTTCGGCGTCTTTAGCTTTTGGAGATACGCAGTATTTT.

This CDR3 is CASSSSTGILDGYTF. The DNA of the CDR3 is TGTGCCAGCAGCTCGAGTACAGGGATCTTAGATGGCTACACCTTC. V usage is TRBV7-8 and J usage is TRBJ1-2; the D gene is possibly TRBD1 (6 bases). V was shortened by 4 bases and J by 6 bases, with 18 bases between the two germline ends. The germline V gene has CDR1 SGHVS and CDR2 FQNEAQ. The CDR3 is 15 residues long.

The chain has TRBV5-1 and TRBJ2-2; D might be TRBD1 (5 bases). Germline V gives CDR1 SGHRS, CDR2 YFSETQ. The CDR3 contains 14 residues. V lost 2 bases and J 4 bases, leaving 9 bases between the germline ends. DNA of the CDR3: TGCGCCAGCAGCTTCCTACAGGCCACCGGGGAGCTGTTTTTT. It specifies CASSFLQATGELFF.

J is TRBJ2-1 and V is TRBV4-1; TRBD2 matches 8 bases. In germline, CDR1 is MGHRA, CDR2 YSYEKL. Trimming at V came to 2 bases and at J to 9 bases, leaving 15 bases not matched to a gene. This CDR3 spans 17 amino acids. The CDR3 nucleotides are TGCGCCAGCAGCCAACCCCCCGGGGGGGCTTTTACGAGTGAGCAGTTCTTC. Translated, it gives CASSQPPGGAFTSEQFF.

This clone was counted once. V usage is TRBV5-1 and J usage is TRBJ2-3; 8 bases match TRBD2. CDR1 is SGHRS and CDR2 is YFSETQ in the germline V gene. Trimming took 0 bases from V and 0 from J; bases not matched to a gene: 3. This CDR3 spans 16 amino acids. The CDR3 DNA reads TGCGCCAGCAGCTTGGAGGCTAGCGGGAGCACAGATACGCAGTATTTT. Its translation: CASSLEASGSTDTQYF.

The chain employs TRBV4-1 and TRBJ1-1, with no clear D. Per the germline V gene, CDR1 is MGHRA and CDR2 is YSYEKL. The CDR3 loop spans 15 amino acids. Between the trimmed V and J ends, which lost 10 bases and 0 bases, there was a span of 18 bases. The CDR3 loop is CATREFQRMNTEAFF. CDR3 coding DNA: TGCGCCACCAGAGAGTTCCAGCGCATGAACACTGAAGCTTTCTTT.

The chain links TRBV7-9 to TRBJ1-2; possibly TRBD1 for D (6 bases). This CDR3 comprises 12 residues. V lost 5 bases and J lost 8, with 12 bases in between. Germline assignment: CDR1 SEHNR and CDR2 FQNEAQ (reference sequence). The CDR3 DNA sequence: TGTGCCAGCAGCACGACAGGCAGCGGCTACACCTTC. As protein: CASSTTGSGYTF.